This T cell receptor (beta chain) derives from a study of CD8+ T cells in alopecia areata. Study overall: Treated patients were given 5 to 10 mg oral tofacitinib twice daily.

The study team obtained lesional scalp punch biopsies and peripheral blood from alopecia areata patients. Sequencing used cDNA as its template, made by extracting RNA and reverse transcribing it. Sequencing was performed with immunoSEQ multiplex PCR; in TCRdb, only in-frame clones are kept and a portion is missing. This table holds 150,000 or so clones, 40% to 50% found once. Per germline, CDR1 LGHNA and CDR2 YNFKEQ. J lost 5 bases, V lost 3 bases, and 13 bases had no gene match. The CDR3 sequence is 19 residues long. Whole-study results and caveats: Sharing of TCR sequences between patients (possibly for HLA-related reasons) was less clear than in mice. Higher clonality than in normal scalp was seen in lesional scalp, especially alopecia totalis/universalis.

This clone was counted only a few times. The antigen is not known. The sample consisted of CD4+ T cells sorted from blood. The V and J genes are TRBV4-2 and TRBJ2-1; 13 bases agree with TRBD2. This sequence was found in a human donor with alopecia areata. CDR3 sequence reads: CASSHRSRPLAGGDNEQFF. CDR3 bases: TGTGCCAGCAGCCACCGATCCCGCCCACTAGCGGGAGGGGACAATGAGCAGTTCTTC.